A single sample is the source of the 11 T cell receptor beta chains below, sequenced in a study of shared clonotypes between healthy human individuals. Using immunoSEQ multiplex PCR, the repertoire was profiled, and TCRdb retains in-frame clones only, with some absent. In the table there are about 700,000 clones, 92% of which are singletons. CD45RO-negative, CCR7-positively selected cells formed the naive CD8 fraction, excluding terminally differentiated effector memory CD45RA+ cells. The sequencing input was naive CD8+ T cells sorted from blood. Every receptor here comes from a man younger than 40 in good health.

The chain uses TRBV7-8 and TRBJ2-7; 8 bases fit TRBD2. Germline CDR1 and CDR2: SGHVS and FQNEAQ. The CDR3 sequence is 15 residues long. Trimming removed 5 bases from V and 3 bases from J; junction bases left unmatched: 9. The CDR3: CASSLKPGLDYEQYF. For the CDR3, the DNA is TGTGCCAGCAGCCTAAAACCGGGACTAGACTACGAGCAGTACTTC.

The rearrangement links TRBV23-1 to TRBJ2-1; D perhaps matches TRBD2 (5 bases). TRBV23-1 is classed as an ORF, of uncertain function. The V end lost 3 bases, the J end lost 5 bases, and 26 bases lay between the germline ends. This CDR3 comprises 19 residues. The CDR3 region has the DNA TGCGCCAGCAGTCACCGGGGATTGGGAGCCCCACTAAAAAACAATGAGCAGTTCTTC. Translation: CASSHRGLGAPLKNNEQFF.

The rearrangement links TRBV5-5 to TRBJ2-7; tentative D call: TRBD2 (5 bases). There are 12 residues in the CDR3. V was trimmed by 4 bases and J by 2 bases, leaving 7 bases between them. Germline V gene sequence: CDR1 SGHKS, CDR2 YYEKEE (reference sequence). CDR3 DNA sequence: TGTGCCAGCAGCGCGGGCCCCTACGAGCAGTACTTC. Translating gives CASSAGPYEQYF.

V usage is TRBV7-9 and J usage is TRBJ2-2; 10 bases are shared with TRBD2. Germline V gene sequence: CDR1 SEHNR, CDR2 FQNEAQ (reference sequence). The CDR3 runs 16 residues. After removal of 5 bases from V and 8 bases from J, the junction contained 11 bases not matched to a gene. The CDR3 here is CASSKQAGGPGGELFF. Here the CDR3 DNA reads TGTGCCAGCAGCAAACAAGCGGGAGGGCCAGGAGGGGAGCTGTTTTTT.

The chain joins TRBV29-1 to TRBJ2-7; D unresolved. The CDR3 totals 15 residues. Germline lookup yields CDR1 SQVTM and CDR2 ANQGSEA. Trimming removed 0 bases from V and 4 bases from J, with 16 bases in between. The CDR3 region has the DNA TGCAGCGTTGAAGAATGGGCCAACTCGGGTTACGAGCAGTACTTC. The encoded protein is CSVEEWANSGYEQYF.

Concerning this clone: Other nucleotide sequences from this sample produce the same CDR3. V gene TRBV29-1 combines with J gene TRBJ1-2; no clear D gene. This CDR3 spans 11 amino acids. CDR1 is SQVTM, CDR2 ANQGSEA, per germline. Trimming removed 5 bases from V and 0 bases from J, with 4 bases in between. In DNA form, the CDR3 reads TGCAGCGTTCAAGCTAACTATGGCTACACCTTC. Its protein is CSVQANYGYTF. The full variable domain, completed using reference TRBV29-1 and TRBJ1-2, is SAVISQKPSRDICQRGTSLTIQCQVDSQVTMMFWYRQQPGQSLTLIATANQGSEATYESGFVIDKFPISRPNLTFSTLTVSNMSPEDSSIYLCSVQANYGYTFGSGTRLTVV.

V usage is TRBV27 and J usage is TRBJ2-7; no clear D gene. The CDR3 runs to 17 residues. The germline V gene has CDR1 MNHEY and CDR2 SMNVEV (reference sequence). Between the trimmed V and J ends, which lost 5 bases and 3 bases, there was a span of 23 bases. The CDR3 sequence: CASSPGPVGEGYYEQYF. The CDR3 DNA reads as TGTGCCAGCAGTCCGGGCCCAGTAGGAGAAGGGTACTACGAGCAGTACTTC.

The genes are TRBV28 and TRBJ2-1, with D tentatively TRBD2 (6 bases). This CDR3 region has 14 residues. Trimming removed 8 bases from V and 7 bases from J, with 18 bases in between. Germline CDR1 MDHEN, CDR2 SYDVKM. The CDR3 is CASFRLANINEQFF. The CDR3 bases are TGTGCCAGCTTTAGGCTAGCGAATATAAATGAGCAGTTCTTC.

This chain connects TRBV14 to TRBJ2-7, with D perhaps matching TRBD2 (6 bases). This CDR3 has 14 amino acids. The germline V gene encodes CDR1 SGHDN and CDR2 FVKESK. Trimming left V 2 bases short and J 0 bases short, with 8 bases between. Written as DNA, the CDR3 is TGTGCCAGCAGCCAACCGGGACTCTCCTACGAGCAGTACTTC. Protein sequence: CASSQPGLSYEQYF. The whole variable domain, filled in from reference TRBV14 and TRBJ2-7, reads EAGVTQFPSHSVIEKGQTVTLRCDPISGHDNLYWYRRVMGKEIKFLLHFVKESKQDESGMPNNRFLAERTGGTYSTLKVQPAELEDSGVYFCASSQPGLSYEQYFGPGTRLTVT.

The rearrangement joins TRBV30 to TRBJ1-2, with 9 nucleotides matching TRBD1. V gave up 7 bases and J gave up 6 bases; unmatched junction bases: 9. CDR1 is GTSNPN, CDR2 SVGIG, per germline (reference sequence). The CDR3 sequence is 13 residues long. CDR3 in amino acids: CAYRDRVSDGYTF. CDR3 bases: TGTGCCTACCGGGACAGGGTGAGCGATGGCTACACCTTC.

The gene calls are TRBV19 and TRBJ2-3; D ambiguous. Trimming took off 3 bases at V and 0 bases at J, with 4 bases between the two ends. Germline CDR1 and CDR2: LNHDA and SQIVND (reference sequence). The CDR3 runs 13 residues. CDR3 nucleotide sequence: TGTGCCAGTAGTATGTACAGCACAGATACGCAGTATTTT. It translates to CASSMYSTDTQYF.